Given below is one T cell receptor beta chain in context. This clone was seen a handful of times. This receptor's antigen is unknown. The sample holds no much larger clone one base away, and base qualities are not on file. The sample is drawn from a study of beta chain features in type 1 diabetes (dated by TCRdb to 2017 to 2018). As for the study more broadly: Mean age, gender distribution, total cell number and subset yield were not different between patients and healthy donors. Across all samples, around 99 million sorted cells were examined, and cell number per subset correlated strongly with RNA yield. In the study, recently diagnosed type 1 diabetes patients and matched healthy donors were compared on the TCRB repertoires of their sorted circulating CD4+ T cell subsets. Whereas all 30 or so donors provided naive and central memory subsets, regulatory and stem cell-like memory subsets were isolated from just 8 patients and roughly eight healthy donors. The study at large found these results: Only small numbers of individuals were included in the HLA sub-analyses, which left unresolved whether HLA type had any influence on TCRB rearrangement. In all four CD4+ subsets, TCRB CDR3 length was moderately but significantly shorter in type 1 diabetes patients. At VDJ recombination sites, type 1 diabetes patients had fewer insertions and more deleted nucleotides, which implies abnormalities in thymic rearrangement. Naive, central memory and regulatory TCRB repertoires appeared more similar among patients than among healthy donors. PCR may preferentially amplify shorter templates, but because patient and control samples were amplified and corrected together, any resulting skew would affect both groups equally. Because cDNA rather than genomic DNA was sequenced, highly expressing activated cells could have been over-represented, although no difference in activation and CD3 levels was found between groups.

The entire isolated RNA was reverse transcribed using the High Capacity cDNA Reverse Transcription Kit, and thus expressed TCRB transcripts were sequenced. Naive, central memory and regulatory T cell samples underwent deep immunoSEQ sequencing, averaging roughly 3.5 million total reads per sample. Sorted cells were lysed in RLT buffer and RNA was extracted with DNase-treated RNeasy Micro or Mini kits, depending on cell number. To prevent cross-contamination, each cell subset was processed individually, whereas patient and healthy donor samples were processed jointly. Using the immunoSEQ multiplex PCR, TCRB sequences were amplified from cDNA into 87-bp fragments spanning the CDR3 region. Sequencing of the amplicons was performed on the Illumina HiSeq platform. The paper's data handling went like this. PCR bias was corrected computationally using synthetic template baselines, and reads within Hamming distance 2 were collapsed, with unmergeable singletons discarded. Reads were aligned to IMGT to assign V, D and J genes, CDR3 length, and insertions or deletions at six rearrangement sites. Within each subset, clonotype counts were normalized to sorted cell number, after which true diversity and Gini coefficients were computed with the tcR R package. The overlap coefficient, calculated on TCRB nucleotide sequences, was used to quantify repertoire sharing. Out-of-frame TCRB sequences from naive cells were analyzed as a proxy for the pre-selection repertoire. The table comes from immuneACCESS by way of TCRdb, which keeps in-frame sequences with V and J called. Part of the clones is missing from these tables; in studies checked, under half for an unresolved V gene and the rest for unknown reasons. That table is the source of V, J and clone size, and D and trimming were worked out from the DNA. The sample table lists approximately 270,000 clones, roughly an eighth of them with a count of one. The top ten clonotypes cover less than 0.02% of the sample.

The CDR3 holds 15 amino acids from the cysteine to the phenylalanine. Solely the CDR3 DNA is kept, with 45 bases framed from the first base. The germline V gene gives CDR1 as MDHEN and CDR2 as SYDVKM. V lost 2 bases and J lost 3 bases; the stretch between them is 13 bases long. A single peripheral blood draw of about 116 mL on average was collected from each donor into heparinised tubes. A BD FACSAria II and a panel including CD45RO, CCR7, CD25, CD127, CD95 and CD27 were used to sort naive, central memory, regulatory and stem cell-like memory CD4+ T cells. All sorted populations exceeded 95% purity. PBMCs were separated immediately by Lymphoprep density gradient centrifugation and were stained directly, without being cultured. Samples were stained and sorted in pairs, with one healthy donor and one patient per experiment, so that batch effects were minimized.

Sequenced input: naive CD4+ T cells from blood. Explained via the paper, the cell subset or site label denotes: true naive CD4+ T cells. The chain joins TRBV28 to TRBJ2-5; TRBD1 is perhaps the D gene, given 5 matching bases. The receptor comes from a man aged 30 to 39 with type 1 diabetes. The nucleotide sequence reads as follows: TGTGCCAGCAGTTTAGGTGGGGCGGAAAAAGAGACCCAGTACTTC. This gives the protein CASSLGGAEKETQYF.